These 5 T cell receptor beta chains were sequenced from one sample in a study of long-term antiretroviral therapy in people with HIV. Investigators performed immunoSEQ version v3.0 at survey level. This table comes from immunoSEQ multiplex PCR, and its TCRdb copy is limited to in-frame clones, with some not included. The sample shows about 26,000 clones, roughly 80% of them seen only once. Source: unsorted PBMCs, taken 1.1 years before starting antiretroviral therapy. These receptors came from a woman aged 25 to 39 with HIV.

This chain links TRBV29-1 with TRBJ1-1; perhaps TRBD1 as D (5 bases). Trimming removed 7 bases from V and 0 bases from J, with 9 bases in between. CDR3 length equals 12 residues. Germline CDR1 and CDR2: SQVTM and ANQGSEA. The CDR3 nucleotides read TGCAGCGCTCGACAGATGAACACTGAAGCTTTCTTT. This sequence encodes CSARQMNTEAFF.

V usage is TRBV5-1 and J usage is TRBJ1-1; D gene unclear. V was cut by 4 bases and J by 5 bases, with 12 bases left in between. The CDR3 has 13 residues. From germline, CDR1 is SGHRS and CDR2 YFSETQ. The CDR3 bases are TGCGCCAGCAGCCCCTCAAGGTCAACTGAAGCTTTCTTT. Translated: CASSPSRSTEAFF.

The chain uses TRBV18 and TRBJ1-1; D might be TRBD1 (6 bases). Between the trimmed V and J ends, which lost 4 bases and 6 bases, there was a span of 15 bases. CDR3 size: 14 residues. CDR1 is KGHSH, CDR2 LQKENI, per germline. The CDR3 DNA reads as TGTGCCAGCTCACGTGACAGGCAGAGCTCTGAAGCTTTCTTT. This codes for CASSRDRQSSEAFF.

The chain uses TRBV6-6 and TRBJ2-7, with 8 nucleotides matching TRBD2. The CDR3 covers 13 residues. Trimming removed 7 bases from V and 5 bases from J; junction bases left unmatched: 7. Germline V gene sequence: CDR1 MNHNY, CDR2 SVGAGI (reference sequence). The CDR3 DNA follows: TGTGCCAGCACCCGGGGGGGATCCCACGAGCAGTACGTC. This encodes CASTRGGSHEQYV.

The chain couples TRBV7-3 to TRBJ1-2; D may be TRBD1 (5 bases). Germline V gene data show CDR1 as SGHTA and CDR2 as FQGTGA. V dropped 2 bases and J dropped 4 bases, with 14 bases sitting between them. This CDR3 is built from 15 residues. This CDR3 is CASSLRDRISYGYTF. CDR3 DNA: TGTGCCAGCAGCTTACGGGACCGAATCTCCTATGGCTACACCTTC.